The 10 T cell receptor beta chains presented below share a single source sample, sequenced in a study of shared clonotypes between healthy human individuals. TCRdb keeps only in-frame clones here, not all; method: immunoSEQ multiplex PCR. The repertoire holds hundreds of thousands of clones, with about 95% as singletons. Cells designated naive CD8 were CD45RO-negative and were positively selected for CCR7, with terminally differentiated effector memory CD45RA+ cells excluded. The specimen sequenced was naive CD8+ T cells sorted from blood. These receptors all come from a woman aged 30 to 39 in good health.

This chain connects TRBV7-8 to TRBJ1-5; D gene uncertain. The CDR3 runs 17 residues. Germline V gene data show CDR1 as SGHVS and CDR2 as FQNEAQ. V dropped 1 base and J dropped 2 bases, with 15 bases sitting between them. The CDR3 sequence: CASSLGRTTTGNQPQHF. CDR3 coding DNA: TGTGCCAGCAGCTTAGGTCGCACTACTACGGGCAATCAGCCCCAGCATTTT.

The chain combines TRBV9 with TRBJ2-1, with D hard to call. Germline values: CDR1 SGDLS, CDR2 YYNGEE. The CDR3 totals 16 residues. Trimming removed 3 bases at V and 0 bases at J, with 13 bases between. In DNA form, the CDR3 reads TGTGCCAGCAGCGCACCGGGCCTCCGCTCCTACAATGAGCAGTTCTTC. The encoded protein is CASSAPGLRSYNEQFF.

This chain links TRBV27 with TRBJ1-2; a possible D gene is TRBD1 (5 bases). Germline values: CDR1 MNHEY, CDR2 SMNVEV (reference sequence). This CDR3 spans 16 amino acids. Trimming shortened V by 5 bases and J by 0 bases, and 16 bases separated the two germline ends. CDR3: CASSPLDSLANYGYTF. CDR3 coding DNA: TGTGCCAGCAGTCCCCTTGACAGCCTAGCTAACTATGGCTACACCTTC.

The CDR3 region is CASRFVASGSLYEQYF. The CDR3 DNA sequence: TGTGCCAGCAGATTTGTGGCTAGCGGGAGCCTCTACGAGCAGTACTTC. The chain uses TRBV27 and TRBJ2-7, with 10 bases aligning to TRBD2. This CDR3 has 16 residues. V shed 6 bases, J shed 3 bases, and the junction held 11 bases outside the gene matches. Germline CDR1 is MNHEY and CDR2 is SMNVEV (reference sequence).

DNA of the CDR3: TGTGCCAGCATGGTATTTAACACTGAAGCTTTCTTT. Its protein product is CASMVFNTEAFF. The gene calls are TRBV5-4 and TRBJ1-1; no clear D gene. Germline V gene sequence: CDR1 SGHNT, CDR2 YYREEE (reference sequence). The CDR3 sequence is 12 residues long. V was shortened by 6 bases and J by 2 bases, with 8 bases between the two germline ends.

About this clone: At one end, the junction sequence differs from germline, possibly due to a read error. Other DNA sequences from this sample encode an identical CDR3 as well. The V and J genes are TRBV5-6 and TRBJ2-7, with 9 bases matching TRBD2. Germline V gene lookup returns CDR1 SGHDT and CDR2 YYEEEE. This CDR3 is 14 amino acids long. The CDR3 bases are TGTGCCAGCAGTGTCGGCGGGAGGGTTCACGAACAGTACTTC. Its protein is CASSVGGRVHEQYF.

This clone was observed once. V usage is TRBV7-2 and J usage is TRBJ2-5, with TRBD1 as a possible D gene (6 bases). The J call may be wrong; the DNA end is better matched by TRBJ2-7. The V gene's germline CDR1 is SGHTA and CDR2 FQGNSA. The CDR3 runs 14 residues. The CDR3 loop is CASSSFRDNYEQYF. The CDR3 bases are TGTGCCAGCAGCTCCTTCCGGGACAACTACGAGCAGTACTTC.

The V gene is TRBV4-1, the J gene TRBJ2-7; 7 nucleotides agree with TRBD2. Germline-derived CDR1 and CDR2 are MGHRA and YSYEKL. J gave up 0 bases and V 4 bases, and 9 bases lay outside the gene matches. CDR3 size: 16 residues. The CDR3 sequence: CASSPEAGARSYEQYF. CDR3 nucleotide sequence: TGCGCCAGCAGCCCCGAGGCGGGAGCTCGCTCCTACGAGCAGTACTTC.

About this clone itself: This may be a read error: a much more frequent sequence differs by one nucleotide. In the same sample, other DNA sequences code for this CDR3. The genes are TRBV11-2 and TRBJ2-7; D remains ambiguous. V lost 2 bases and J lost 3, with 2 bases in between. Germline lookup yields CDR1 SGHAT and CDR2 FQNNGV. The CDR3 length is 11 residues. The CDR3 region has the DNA TGTGCCAGCAGCTTAAACTACGAGCAGTACTTC. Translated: CASSLNYEQYF.

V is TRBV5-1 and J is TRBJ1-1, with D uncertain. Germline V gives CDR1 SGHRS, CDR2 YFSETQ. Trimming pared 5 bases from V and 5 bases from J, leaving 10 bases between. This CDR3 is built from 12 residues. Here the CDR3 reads CASREGGTEAFF. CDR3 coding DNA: TGCGCCAGCAGGGAGGGTGGGACTGAAGCTTTCTTT.